This passage covers 14 T cell receptor beta chains from one sample sequenced in a study of vaccination and CD4 T cells after COVID-19. Treatment indicated: approximately nine-day PBMC culture with coronavirus spike peptide pools or control peptides (ViraFEST assay). With the Oncomine TCR Beta short-read assay, DNA from cultured CD4+ T cells was sequenced. A single record per CDR3 protein comes from TCRdb applying MiXCR to the PCR reads. The sample includes fewer than 25,000 distinct CDR3 sequences, approximately 48% seen only once; the top ten take over 5%. Their antigens remain unidentified. Sequencing was performed on CD4+ T cells from blood, cultured in vitro. The source is a human donor who had recovered from COVID-19.

V is TRBV7-2 and J is TRBJ2-3, with D possibly being TRBD2 (5 bases). Per germline, CDR1 SGHTA and CDR2 FQGNSA. The CDR3 runs 15 residues. Trimming removed 5 bases from V and 2 bases from J, with 14 bases in between. CDR3 bases: TGTGCCAGCAGCCGAAGGGAGCCGACCACAGATACGCAGTATTTT. It codes for CASSRREPTTDTQYF.

The V gene is TRBV20-1, the J gene TRBJ2-5; the match to TRBD1 covers 9 bases. Looked up from germline, CDR1 is DFQATT and CDR2 is SNEGSKA (reference sequence). The ends lost 3 bases at V and 4 bases at J; junction bases unmatched: 12. The CDR3 covers 16 residues. This CDR3 is CSASVPWDRAGETQYF. The CDR3 nucleotides read TGCAGTGCTAGCGTCCCCTGGGACAGGGCTGGAGAGACCCAGTACTTC.

The chain employs TRBV11-2 and TRBJ2-1, with D perhaps matching TRBD2 (5 bases). From germline, CDR1 is SGHAT and CDR2 FQNNGV. The CDR3 is made up of 11 amino acids. Trimming removed 6 bases at V and 12 bases at J, with 12 bases between. The CDR3 here is CASSPGERQFF. The CDR3 nucleotides are TGTGCCAGCAGTCCCGGGGAGCGGCAGTTCTTC.

This clonotype was recorded a few times. CDR3 DNA: TGTGCCAGCAGTTATAAGGAACGGAACACTGAAGCTTTCTTT. It specifies CASSYKERNTEAFF. V usage is TRBV27 and J usage is TRBJ1-1; the D is unclear. The CDR3 runs to 14 residues. The ends were cut back, 4 bases at V and 1 base at J, with 10 bases in the middle. Per the germline V gene, CDR1 is MNHEY and CDR2 is SMNVEV (reference sequence).

The rearrangement links TRBV10-3 to TRBJ2-7; TRBD2 is a possible D gene (6 bases). Germline CDR1 and CDR2: ENHRY and SYGVKD. The CDR3 consists of 14 residues. V gave up 7 bases and J gave up 6 bases, with 19 bases separating them. The CDR3 bases are TGTGCCATCACCCAACGGTTCACCGGGGGCGAGCAGTACTTC. Its protein product is CAITQRFTGGEQYF.

The CDR3 DNA is TGTGCCAGCAGCCAAGAAGGCGTCCAGTACTTC. Translated: CASSQEGVQYF. The rearrangement links TRBV4-2 to TRBJ2-5; D remains unclear. Trimming pared 0 bases from V and 10 bases from J, leaving 6 bases between. Germline V gives CDR1 LGHNA, CDR2 YNFKEQ. The CDR3 is made up of 11 amino acids.

The chain couples TRBV6-2 or TRBV6-3 to TRBJ2-1, with 16 bases identical to TRBD2. Looked up from germline, CDR1 is MNHEY and CDR2 is SVGEGT. The CDR3 contains 15 residues. V was pared by 2 bases and J by 15 bases, with 7 bases of the junction left unmatched. As DNA, the CDR3 is TGTGCCAGCAGTTACCGGGGACTAGCGGGGGGGAGTCGGTTCTTC. Its translation is CASSYRGLAGGSRFF.

This clonotype was seen only a few times. The chain has TRBV19 and TRBJ1-5; no reliable D call. The germline gives CDR1 LNHDA, CDR2 SQIVND (reference sequence). This CDR3 is built from 15 residues. Trimming stripped 2 bases from V and 1 base from J, with 9 bases between. CDR3: CASSIIGLSNQPQHF. The CDR3 DNA follows: TGTGCCAGTAGTATAATAGGGTTAAGCAATCAGCCCCAGCATTTT. The whole variable domain, remainder taken from reference TRBV19 and TRBJ1-5, is DGGITQSPKYLFRKEGQNVTLSCEQNLNHDAMYWYRQDPGQGLRLIYYSQIVNDFQKGDIAEGYSVSREKKESFPLTVTSAQKNPTAFYLCASSIIGLSNQPQHFGDGTRLSIL.

This chain connects TRBV5-4 to TRBJ2-5; D unresolved. The CDR3 contains 12 residues. The germline V gene has CDR1 SGHNT and CDR2 YYREEE (reference sequence). V gave up 0 bases and J gave up 6 bases, with 6 bases separating them. The CDR3: CASSLDSKTQYF. CDR3 DNA: TGTGCCAGCAGCTTGGACAGCAAGACCCAGTACTTC.

V and J are TRBV15 and TRBJ1-5, with D maybe TRBD1 (6 bases). The CDR3 spans 18 residues. V was clipped by 0 bases and J by 7 bases, with 22 bases between them. Per the germline V gene, CDR1 is LNHNV and CDR2 is YYDKDF (reference sequence). CDR3 amino acids: CATSRDRFGTRVIQPQHF. The CDR3 DNA reads TGTGCCACCAGCAGAGATCGCTTTGGGACACGGGTGATCCAGCCCCAGCATTTT.

The chain employs TRBV30 and TRBJ1-5; 8 positions match TRBD1. Germline assignment: CDR1 GTSNPN and CDR2 SVGIG (reference sequence). This CDR3 comprises 15 residues. V gave up 0 bases and J gave up 7 bases; unmatched junction bases: 8. Here the CDR3 reads CAWSVVAGGAQPQHF. The CDR3 bases are TGTGCCTGGAGTGTAGTCGCAGGGGGCGCACAGCCCCAGCATTTT. The full variable domain, with the rest looked up from reference TRBV30 and TRBJ1-5, is SQTIHQWPATLVQPVGSPLSLECTVEGTSNPNLYWYRQAAGRGLQLLFYSVGIGQISSEVPQNLSASRPQDRQFILSSKKLLLSDSGFYLCAWSVVAGGAQPQHFGDGTRLSIL.

A few counts support this clonotype. The V call is TRBV20-1, the J call TRBJ1-6; D is unclear. Trimming removed 1 base from V and 10 bases from J, with 11 bases in between. Germline V gives CDR1 DFQATT, CDR2 SNEGSKA (reference sequence). The CDR3 extends over 13 amino acids. CDR3 in DNA: TGCAGTGCTAGAGTAGCAGCCGGCTCACCCCTCCACTTT. This gives the protein CSARVAAGSPLHF.

The chain joins TRBV25-1 to TRBJ1-1; D perhaps matches TRBD1 (6 bases). Germline assignment: CDR1 MGHDK and CDR2 SYGVNS. Trimming took off 2 bases at V and 7 bases at J, with 38 bases between the two ends. The CDR3 consists of 22 residues. CDR3 nucleotide sequence: TGTGCCAGCAGTGAAATTGGCCCCGGGCCCCTAAATTGGCCTACGACAGGTTTTGAAGCTTTCTTT. It is translated as CASSEIGPGPLNWPTTGFEAFF.

The J gene is TRBJ2-1, the V gene TRBV6-1; possible D gene TRBD2, 6 bases. The V gene's germline CDR1 is MNHNS and CDR2 SASEGT. Trimming cost V 7 bases and J 2 bases, with 15 bases left between them. This CDR3 contains 15 residues. CDR3 in DNA: TGTGCCAGCACCCTCGGGGGACTCCCCTACAATGAGCAGTTCTTC. Translated: CASTLGGLPYNEQFF.